This T cell receptor (beta chain) was sequenced in a study of vaccination and CD4 T cells after COVID-19. The Oncomine TCR Beta short-read assay was applied to DNA of cultured CD4+ T cells. TCRdb independently ran MiXCR on the PCR reads; one entry per CDR3 protein. This table has approximately 4,000 distinct CDR3 sequences, under 25% appearing once. As to treatment: approximately 9-day PBMC culture with coronavirus spike peptide pools or control peptides (ViraFEST assay). As concerns this clonotype: Its target is unknown.

Germline values: CDR1 SGHNT, CDR2 YYREEE (reference sequence). This CDR3 spans 14 amino acids. Germline trimming cut 4 bases from V and 4 bases from J; bases unmatched to any gene: 6. The chain recombines TRBV5-4 with TRBJ2-7, with 9 bases that match TRBD2. This receptor was identified in a human donor who had recovered from COVID-19. The sequenced sample consisted of CD4+ T cells from blood, cultured in vitro. The CDR3 DNA follows: TGTGCCAGCAGCACCAGCGGGGGGAGATACGAGCAGTACTTC. Translated, it gives CASSTSGGRYEQYF. Combining the CDR3 with reference TRBV5-4 and TRBJ2-7 gives the whole variable domain ETGVTQSPTHLIKTRGQQVTLRCSSQSGHNTVSWYQQALGQGPQFIFQYYREEENGRGNFPPRFSGLQFPNYSSELNVNALELDDSALYLCASSTSGGRYEQYFGPGTRLTVT.